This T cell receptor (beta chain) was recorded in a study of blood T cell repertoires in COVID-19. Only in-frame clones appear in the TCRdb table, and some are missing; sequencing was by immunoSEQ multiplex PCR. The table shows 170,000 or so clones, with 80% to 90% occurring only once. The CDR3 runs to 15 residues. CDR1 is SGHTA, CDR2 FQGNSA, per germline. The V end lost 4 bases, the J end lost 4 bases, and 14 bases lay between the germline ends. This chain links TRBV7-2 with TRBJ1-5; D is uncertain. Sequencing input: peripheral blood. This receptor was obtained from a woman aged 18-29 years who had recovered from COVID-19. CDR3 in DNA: TGTGCCAGCAGCTCTGGTGAGGGCCGTAATCAGCCCCAGCATTTT. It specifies CASSSGEGRNQPQHF.